This TCR beta chain was recovered during a study of blood T cells in healthy people across ages. General study points: In long-lived donors, naive CD4+ cell counts and diversity exceeded those of aged donors.

Trimming stripped 1 base from V and 11 bases from J, with 14 bases between. Germline CDR1 reads MDHEN; CDR2 reads SYDVKM. The CDR3 runs 13 residues. Then a second PCR, running about 6 to 12 cycles, was carried out with a sample-barcoded 5' primer and a J-beta primer mix. From each sample, at least 2.5 million paired-end reads containing CDR3 were obtained. TCRdb re-derived calls from the 5' RACE reads in MiXCR, one entry per CDR3 protein. Found here are 700,000 to 800,000 distinct CDR3 sequences, roughly two fifths of them singletons; the top ten hold less than 25%. This clonotype was counted a few times. Its specificity is not known.

The sequence derives from a woman aged 55-75 years in good health. The material sequenced was blood. The chain joins TRBV28 to TRBJ2-5; D is unresolved. The CDR3 reads CASSLFIGGEQYF. In nucleotides, the CDR3 is TGTGCCAGCAGTTTATTTATTGGTGGAGAGCAGTACTTC.